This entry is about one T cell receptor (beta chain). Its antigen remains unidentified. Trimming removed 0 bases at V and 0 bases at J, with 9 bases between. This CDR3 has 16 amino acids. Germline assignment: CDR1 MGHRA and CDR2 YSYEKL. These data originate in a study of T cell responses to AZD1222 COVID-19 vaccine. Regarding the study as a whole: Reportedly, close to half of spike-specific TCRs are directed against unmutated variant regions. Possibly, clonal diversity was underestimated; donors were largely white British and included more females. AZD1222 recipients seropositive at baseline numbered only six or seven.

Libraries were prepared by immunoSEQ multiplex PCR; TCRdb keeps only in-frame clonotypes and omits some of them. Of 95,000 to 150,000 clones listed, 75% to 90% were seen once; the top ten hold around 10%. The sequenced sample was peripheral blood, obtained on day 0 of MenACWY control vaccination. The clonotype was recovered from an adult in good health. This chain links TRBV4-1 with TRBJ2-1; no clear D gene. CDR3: CASSQDLDTSYNEQFF. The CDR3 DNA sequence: TGCGCCAGCAGCCAAGACCTCGACACCTCCTACAATGAGCAGTTCTTC.